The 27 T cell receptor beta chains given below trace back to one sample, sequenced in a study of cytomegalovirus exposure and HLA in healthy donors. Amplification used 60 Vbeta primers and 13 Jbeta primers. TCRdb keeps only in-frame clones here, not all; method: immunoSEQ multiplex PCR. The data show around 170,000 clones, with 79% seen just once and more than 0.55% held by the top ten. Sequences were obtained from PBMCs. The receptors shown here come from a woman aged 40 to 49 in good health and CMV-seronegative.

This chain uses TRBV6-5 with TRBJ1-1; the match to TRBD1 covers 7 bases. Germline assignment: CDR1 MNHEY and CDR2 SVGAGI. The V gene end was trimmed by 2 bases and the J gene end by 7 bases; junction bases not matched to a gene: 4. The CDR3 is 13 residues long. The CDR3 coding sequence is TGTGCCAGCAGTTACCTTGGGGACAGTGAAGCTTTCTTT. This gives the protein CASSYLGDSEAFF.

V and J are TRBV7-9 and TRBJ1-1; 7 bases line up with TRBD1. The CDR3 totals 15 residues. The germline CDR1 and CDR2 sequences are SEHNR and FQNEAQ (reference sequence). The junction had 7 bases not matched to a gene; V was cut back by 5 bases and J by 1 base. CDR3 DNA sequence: TGTGCCAGCAGCCCCGAGCGGACAGGGAACACTGAAGCTTTCTTT. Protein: CASSPERTGNTEAFF. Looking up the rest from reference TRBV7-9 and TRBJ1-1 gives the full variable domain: DTGVSQNPRHKITKRGQNVTFRCDPISEHNRLYWYRQTLGQGPEFLTYFQNEAQLEKSRLLSDRFSAERPKGSFSTLEIQRTEQGDSAMYLCASSPERTGNTEAFFGQGTRLTVV.

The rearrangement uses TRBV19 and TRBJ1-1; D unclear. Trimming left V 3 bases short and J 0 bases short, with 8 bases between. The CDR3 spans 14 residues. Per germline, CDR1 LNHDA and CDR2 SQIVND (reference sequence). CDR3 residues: CASSIYRMNTEAFF. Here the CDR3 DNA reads TGTGCCAGTAGTATTTACAGAATGAACACTGAAGCTTTCTTT.

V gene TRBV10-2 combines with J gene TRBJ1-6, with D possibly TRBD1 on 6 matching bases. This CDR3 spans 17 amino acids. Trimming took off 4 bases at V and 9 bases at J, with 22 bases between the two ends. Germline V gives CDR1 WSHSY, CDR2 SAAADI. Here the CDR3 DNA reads TGCGCCAGCAGTGGAGAACAGGGTGAGGTCCAGGGTTCACCCCTCCACTTT. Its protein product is CASSGEQGEVQGSPLHF.

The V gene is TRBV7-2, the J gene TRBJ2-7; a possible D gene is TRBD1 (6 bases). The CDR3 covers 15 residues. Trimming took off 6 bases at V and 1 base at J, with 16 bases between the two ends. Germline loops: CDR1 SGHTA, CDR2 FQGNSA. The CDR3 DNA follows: TGTGCCAGCAGGGTCTCTGTCAGGGGATCCTACGAGCAGTACTTC. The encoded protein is CASRVSVRGSYEQYF.

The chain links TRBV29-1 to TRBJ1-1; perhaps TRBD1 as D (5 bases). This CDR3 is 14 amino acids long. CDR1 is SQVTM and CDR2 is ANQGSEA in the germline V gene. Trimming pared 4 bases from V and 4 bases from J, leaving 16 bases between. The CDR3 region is CSVVQGTLSTEAFF. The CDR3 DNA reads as TGCAGCGTTGTTCAGGGAACACTGAGCACTGAAGCTTTCTTT.

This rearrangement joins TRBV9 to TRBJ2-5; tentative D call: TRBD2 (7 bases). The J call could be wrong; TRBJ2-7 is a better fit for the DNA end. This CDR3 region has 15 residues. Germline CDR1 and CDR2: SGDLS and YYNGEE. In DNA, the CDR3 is TGTGCCAGCAGCGTACGCGGGGGCGCCCCCTACGAGCAGTACTTC. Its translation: CASSVRGGAPYEQYF.

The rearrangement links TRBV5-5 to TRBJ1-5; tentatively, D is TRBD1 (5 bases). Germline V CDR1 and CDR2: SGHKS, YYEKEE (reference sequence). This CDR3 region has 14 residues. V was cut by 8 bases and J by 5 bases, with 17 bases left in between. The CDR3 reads CASRRGFGDQPQHF. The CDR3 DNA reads TGTGCCAGTCGCCGGGGGTTCGGGGATCAGCCCCAGCATTTT. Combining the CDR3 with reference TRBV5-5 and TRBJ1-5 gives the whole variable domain DAGVTQSPTHLIKTRGQQVTLRCSPISGHKSVSWYQQVLGQGPQFIFQYYEKEERGRGNFPDRFSARQFPNYSSELNVNALLLGDSALYLCASRRGFGDQPQHFGDGTRLSIL.

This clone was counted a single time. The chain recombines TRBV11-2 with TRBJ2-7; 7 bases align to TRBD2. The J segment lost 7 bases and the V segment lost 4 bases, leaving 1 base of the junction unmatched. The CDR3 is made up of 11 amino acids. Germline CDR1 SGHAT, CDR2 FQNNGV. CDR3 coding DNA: TGTGCCAGCAGCTCCGGGGGGGAGCAGTACTTC. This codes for CASSSGGEQYF.

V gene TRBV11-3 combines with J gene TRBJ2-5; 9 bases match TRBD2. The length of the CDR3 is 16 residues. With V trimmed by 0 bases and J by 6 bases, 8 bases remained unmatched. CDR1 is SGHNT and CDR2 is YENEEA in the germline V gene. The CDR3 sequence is CASSLEGGSGGQTQYF. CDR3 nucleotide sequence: TGTGCCAGCAGCTTAGAAGGGGGCAGCGGGGGGCAGACCCAGTACTTC.

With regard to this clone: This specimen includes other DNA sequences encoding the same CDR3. The CDR3 reads CASSLLAGGTDTQYF. For the CDR3, the DNA is TGCGCCAGCAGCCTACTAGCGGGGGGCACAGATACGCAGTATTTT. This chain joins TRBV5-1 and TRBJ2-3, with 11 bases matching TRBD2. V lost 4 bases and J lost 1; bases outside the gene matches: 2. This CDR3 contains 15 residues. CDR1 is SGHRS and CDR2 is YFSETQ in the germline V gene. The full variable domain, completed using reference TRBV5-1 and TRBJ2-3, is KAGVTQTPRYLIKTRGQQVTLSCSPISGHRSVSWYQQTPGQGLQFLFEYFSETQRNKGNFPGRFSGRQFSNSRSEMNVSTLELGDSALYLCASSLLAGGTDTQYFGPGTRLTVL.

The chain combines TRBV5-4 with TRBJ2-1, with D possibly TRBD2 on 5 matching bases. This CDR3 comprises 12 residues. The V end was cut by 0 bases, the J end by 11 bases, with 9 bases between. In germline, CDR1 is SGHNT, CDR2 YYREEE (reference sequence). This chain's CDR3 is CASSLAGYQQFF. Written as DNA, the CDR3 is TGTGCCAGCAGCTTGGCGGGGTATCAGCAGTTCTTC.

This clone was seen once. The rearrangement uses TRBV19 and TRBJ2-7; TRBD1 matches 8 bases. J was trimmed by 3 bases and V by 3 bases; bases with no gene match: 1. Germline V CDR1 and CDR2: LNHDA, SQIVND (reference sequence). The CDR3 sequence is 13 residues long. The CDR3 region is CASSITGGYEQYF. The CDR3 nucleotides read TGTGCCAGTAGTATTACAGGGGGCTACGAGCAGTACTTC.

The CDR3 is CASSPSRSNQPQHF. CDR3 coding DNA: TGTGCCAGTAGTCCCAGTCGTAGCAATCAGCCCCAGCATTTT. V and J are TRBV19 and TRBJ1-5; D gene ambiguous. This CDR3 comprises 14 residues. Deletions cut 5 bases from V and 0 bases from J, with 8 bases between. Germline assignment: CDR1 LNHDA and CDR2 SQIVND (reference sequence). Variable domain in full (rest from reference TRBV19 and TRBJ1-5): DGGITQSPKYLFRKEGQNVTLSCEQNLNHDAMYWYRQDPGQGLRLIYYSQIVNDFQKGDIAEGYSVSREKKESFPLTVTSAQKNPTAFYLCASSPSRSNQPQHFGDGTRLSIL.

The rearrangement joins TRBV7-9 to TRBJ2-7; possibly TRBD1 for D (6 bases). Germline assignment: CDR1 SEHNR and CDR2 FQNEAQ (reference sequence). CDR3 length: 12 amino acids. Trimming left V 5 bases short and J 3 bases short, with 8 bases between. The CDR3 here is CASSGGLYEQYF. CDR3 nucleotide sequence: TGTGCCAGCAGCGGGGGCCTCTACGAGCAGTACTTC.

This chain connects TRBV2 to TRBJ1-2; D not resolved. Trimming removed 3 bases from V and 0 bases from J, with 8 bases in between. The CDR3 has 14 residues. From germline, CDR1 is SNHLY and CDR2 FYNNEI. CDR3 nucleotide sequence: TGTGCCAGCAGTGAGGGCAGGACTAACTATGGCTACACCTTC. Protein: CASSEGRTNYGYTF. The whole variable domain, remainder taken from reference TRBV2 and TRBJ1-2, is EPEVTQTPSHQVTQMGQEVILRCVPISNHLYFYWYRQILGQKVEFLVSFYNNEISEKSEIFDDQFSVERPDGSNFTLKIRSTKLEDSAMYFCASSEGRTNYGYTFGSGTRLTVV.

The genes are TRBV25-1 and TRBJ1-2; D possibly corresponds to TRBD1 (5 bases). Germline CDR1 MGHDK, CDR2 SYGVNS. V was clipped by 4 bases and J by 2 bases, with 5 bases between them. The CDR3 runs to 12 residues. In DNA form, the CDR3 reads TGTGCCAGCAGTGGGACAAACTATGGCTACACCTTC. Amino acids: CASSGTNYGYTF.

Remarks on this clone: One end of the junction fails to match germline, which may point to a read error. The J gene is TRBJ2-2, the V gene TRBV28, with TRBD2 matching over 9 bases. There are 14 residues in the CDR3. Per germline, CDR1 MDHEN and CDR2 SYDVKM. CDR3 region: CASTPSGDTGELFF. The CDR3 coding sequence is TGTGCCAGCACGCCTAGCGGGGACACCGGGGAGTTGTTTTTT.

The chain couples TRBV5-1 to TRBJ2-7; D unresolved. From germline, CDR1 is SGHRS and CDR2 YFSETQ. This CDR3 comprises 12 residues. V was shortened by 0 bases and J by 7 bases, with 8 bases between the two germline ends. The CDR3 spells CASSLVRGEQYF. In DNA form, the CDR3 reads TGCGCCAGCAGCTTGGTGAGAGGTGAGCAGTACTTC.

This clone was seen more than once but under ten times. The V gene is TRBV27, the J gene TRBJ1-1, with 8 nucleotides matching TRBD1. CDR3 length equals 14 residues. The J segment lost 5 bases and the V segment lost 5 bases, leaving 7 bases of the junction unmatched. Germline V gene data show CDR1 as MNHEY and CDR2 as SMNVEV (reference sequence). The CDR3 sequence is CASSLIQGGTEAFF. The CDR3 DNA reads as TGTGCCAGCAGTCTCATACAGGGGGGTACTGAAGCTTTCTTT.

CDR3 in DNA: TGTGCCAGCAGCTTAGAAGGGGTCGCGGCCGAGCAGTACTTC. Translating gives CASSLEGVAAEQYF. The V call is TRBV7-9, the J call TRBJ2-7, with a tentative D call TRBD1 (5 bases). The germline V and J ends were trimmed by 1 base and 6 bases, with 13 bases remaining between them. The length of the CDR3 is 14 residues. The germline gives CDR1 SEHNR, CDR2 FQNEAQ (reference sequence).

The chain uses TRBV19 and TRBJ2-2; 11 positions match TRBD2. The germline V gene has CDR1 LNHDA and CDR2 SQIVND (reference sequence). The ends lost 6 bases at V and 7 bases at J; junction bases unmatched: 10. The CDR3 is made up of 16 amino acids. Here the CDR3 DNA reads TGTGCCAGTAGACCAACTAGCGGGAGAAGGATCGGGGAGCTGTTTTTT. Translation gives CASRPTSGRRIGELFF. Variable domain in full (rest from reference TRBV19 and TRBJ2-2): DGGITQSPKYLFRKEGQNVTLSCEQNLNHDAMYWYRQDPGQGLRLIYYSQIVNDFQKGDIAEGYSVSREKKESFPLTVTSAQKNPTAFYLCASRPTSGRRIGELFFGEGSRLTVL.

The CDR3 DNA reads as TGTGCCACCAGCACAGGGACAGGGAGCTCCTACGAGCAGTACTTC. Protein sequence: CATSTGTGSSYEQYF. This chain connects TRBV15 to TRBJ2-7; 9 bases align to TRBD1. This CDR3 has 15 residues. Germline CDR1 is LNHNV and CDR2 is YYDKDF (reference sequence). With 4 bases clipped from V and 0 bases from J, the junction kept 4 bases outside the gene matches.

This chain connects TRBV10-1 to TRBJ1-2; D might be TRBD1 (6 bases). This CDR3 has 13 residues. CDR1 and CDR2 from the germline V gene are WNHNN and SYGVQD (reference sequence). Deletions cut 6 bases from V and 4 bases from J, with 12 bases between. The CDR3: CASSPTGFYGYTF. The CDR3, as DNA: TGCGCCAGCAGCCCTACAGGGTTCTATGGCTACACCTTC.

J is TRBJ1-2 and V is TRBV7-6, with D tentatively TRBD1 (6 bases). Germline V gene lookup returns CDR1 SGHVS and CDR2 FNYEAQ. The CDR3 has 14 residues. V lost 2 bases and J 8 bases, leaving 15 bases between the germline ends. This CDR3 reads CASSLPTGMRGYTF. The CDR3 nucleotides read TGTGCCAGCAGCTTACCCACAGGGATGAGGGGCTACACCTTC. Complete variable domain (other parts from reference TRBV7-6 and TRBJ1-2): GAGVSQSPRYKVTKRGQDVALRCDPISGHVSLYWYRQALGQGPEFLTYFNYEAQQDKSGLPNDRFSAERPEGSISTLTIQRTEQRDSAMYRCASSLPTGMRGYTFGSGTRLTVV.

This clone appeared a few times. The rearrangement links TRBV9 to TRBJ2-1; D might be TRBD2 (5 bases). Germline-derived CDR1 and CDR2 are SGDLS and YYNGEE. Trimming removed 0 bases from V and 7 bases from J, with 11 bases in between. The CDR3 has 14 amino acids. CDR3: CASSVAATGNEQFF. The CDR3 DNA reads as TGTGCCAGCAGCGTAGCTGCGACGGGGAATGAGCAGTTCTTC.

CDR3 bases: TGTGCCAGCAGGAAAGGGGGCACAGAGACCCAGTACTTC. It codes for CASRKGGTETQYF. The chain has TRBV2 and TRBJ2-5; 7 positions match TRBD1. This CDR3 is 13 amino acids long. V gave up 6 bases and J gave up 4 bases; unmatched junction bases: 5. Germline V gene data show CDR1 as SNHLY and CDR2 as FYNNEI.